Reported below is one TCR beta chain. The sample belongs to a study of blood T cell repertoires in COVID-19. In the study overall: Sample material is recorded as cDNA or gDNA derived from T cells, B-cell-depleted T cells, or PBMCs.

V was clipped by 6 bases and J by 14 bases, with 13 bases between them. The CDR3 covers 10 residues. Germline V gene lookup returns CDR1 SNHLY and CDR2 FYNNEI. Original processing notes: Nucleated cell number was recorded as an estimate derived from reference gene primer amplification. Method: immunoSEQ multiplex PCR; TCRdb's copy keeps in-frame clones and lacks some. The DNA gave D and trimming, while V, J and clone size come from that table. This sample has 250,000 to 350,000 clones, with approximately 87% found just once. The clonotype originates from a woman in her 30s with COVID-19, enrolled during active disease. Sequencing input: peripheral blood. The J gene is TRBJ1-1, the V gene TRBV2; a weak D match, TRBD1 (6 bases). The CDR3 region has the DNA TGTGCCAGCAGCTCAAACAGGGTCTTCTTT. Amino acids: CASSSNRVFF.